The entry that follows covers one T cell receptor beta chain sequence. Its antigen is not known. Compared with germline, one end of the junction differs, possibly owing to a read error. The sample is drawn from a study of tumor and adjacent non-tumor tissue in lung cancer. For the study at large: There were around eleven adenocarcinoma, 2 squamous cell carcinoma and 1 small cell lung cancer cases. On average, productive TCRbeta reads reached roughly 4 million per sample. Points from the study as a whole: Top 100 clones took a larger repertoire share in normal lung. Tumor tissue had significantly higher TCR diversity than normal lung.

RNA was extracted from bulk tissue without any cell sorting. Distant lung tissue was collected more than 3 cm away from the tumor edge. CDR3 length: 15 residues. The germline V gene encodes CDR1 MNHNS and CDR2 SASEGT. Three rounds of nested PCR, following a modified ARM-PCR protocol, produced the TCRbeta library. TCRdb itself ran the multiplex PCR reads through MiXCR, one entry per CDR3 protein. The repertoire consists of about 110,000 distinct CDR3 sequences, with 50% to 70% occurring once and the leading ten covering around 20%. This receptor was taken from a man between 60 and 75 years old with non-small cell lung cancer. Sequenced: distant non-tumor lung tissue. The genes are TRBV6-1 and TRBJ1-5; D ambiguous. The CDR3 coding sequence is TGTGCCAGCAGTGATGCAGTGGGGAGCAATCAGCCTCAGCATTTT. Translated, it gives CASSDAVGSNQPQHF.